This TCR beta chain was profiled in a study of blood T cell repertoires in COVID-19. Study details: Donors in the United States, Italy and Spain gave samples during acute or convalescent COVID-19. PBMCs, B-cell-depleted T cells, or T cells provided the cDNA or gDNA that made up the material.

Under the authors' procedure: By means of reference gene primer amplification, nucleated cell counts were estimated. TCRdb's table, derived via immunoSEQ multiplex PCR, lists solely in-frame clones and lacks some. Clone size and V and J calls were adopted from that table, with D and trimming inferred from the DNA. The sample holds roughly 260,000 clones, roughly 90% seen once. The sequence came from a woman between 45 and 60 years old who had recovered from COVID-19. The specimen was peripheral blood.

Here the CDR3 reads CASSAGPNYEQYF. In DNA form, the CDR3 reads TGTGCCAGCAGTGCGGGACCGAACTACGAGCAGTACTTC. V usage is TRBV7-2 and J usage is TRBJ2-7; D perhaps matches TRBD2 (6 bases). CDR1 is SGHTA, CDR2 FQGNSA, per germline. V gave up 6 bases and J gave up 3 bases, with 12 bases separating them. The CDR3 covers 13 residues. Complete variable domain (other parts from reference TRBV7-2 and TRBJ2-7): GAGVSQSPSNKVTEKGKDVELRCDPISGHTALYWYRQSLGQGLEFLIYFQGNSAPDKSGLPSDRFSAERTGGSVSTLTIQRTQQEDSAVYLCASSAGPNYEQYFGPGTRLTVT.